These T cell receptor beta chains were read from a single sample in a study of identical twins. MiXCR, applied by TCRdb to the 5' RACE reads, yields one record per CDR3 protein. The top ten hold around 5.4% of the sample, which has roughly 260,000 distinct CDR3 sequences, roughly 7.5% seen once. The data were also submitted as part of a second study, on yellow fever vaccine responses in identical twins.

Sequencing was done on a sample of CD8+ T cells sorted from blood. The receptors come from a young woman in good health. The CDR3 runs from the conserved cysteine through the conserved F or W. D genes are given only for firm matches. Some rows mark clone size as missing; the rest say once, few, many or name a class of expanded clone.

d_call j_call clone_size v_call cdr3_nt cdr3_aa
. TRBJ2-1 few TRBV25-1 TGTGCCAGCAGCGGGCCCGCCGATTTTCCCGGAGAGGCCCCAAATGAGCAGTTCTTC CASSGPADFPGEAPNEQFF
. TRBJ2-7 . TRBV4-1 TGCGCCAGCAGCCAGGGAGGACGGCCCTACGAGCAGTACTTC CASSQGGRPYEQYF
. TRBJ2-7 . TRBV10-3 TGTGCCATCAGTGAGCCGACGACAGGTTTCTCCTACGAGCAGTACTTC CAISEPTTGFSYEQYF
TRBD2 TRBJ2-1 few TRBV2 TGTGCCAGCATCGAGACCTCGGGGGGCAATGAGCAGTTCTTC CASIETSGGNEQFF
. TRBJ2-7 . TRBV4-2 TGTGCCAGCAGCCTCGGACATCTCTACGAGCAGTACTTC CASSLGHLYEQYF
. TRBJ1-6 . TRBV6-1 TGTGCCAGCAGTGACGGAGAATCCTATAATTCACCCCTCCACTTT CASSDGESYNSPLHF
TRBD1 TRBJ2-7 few TRBV6-1 TGTGCCAGCAGTGAAGCAGGGACAGGGGGTTACGAGCAGTACTTC CASSEAGTGGYEQYF
TRBD1 TRBJ2-3 many TRBV12-3/TRBV12-4 TGTGCCATACAGGGGAGCACAGATACGCAGTATTTT CAIQGSTDTQYF
. TRBJ2-7 few TRBV11-2 TGTGCCAGCAGCTTAGTGGACCCCTACGAGCAGTACTTC CASSLVDPYEQYF
. TRBJ1-2 few TRBV4-2 TGTGCCAGCAGCCAAGTCATCGAGACGGATGCTATTCCCTATGGCTACACCTTC CASSQVIETDAIPYGYTF
. TRBJ2-3 many TRBV12-3/TRBV12-4 TGTGCCAGCAGCACCTTGGACGCCACAGATACGCAGTATTTT CASSTLDATDTQYF
. TRBJ1-1 . TRBV5-4 TGTGCCAGCAGCTTTATTGGGCAGAACCCTGAGAACACTGAAGCTTTCTTT CASSFIGQNPENTEAFF
. TRBJ2-1 . TRBV2 TGTGCCAGCAGTGACTTGAGTGAGCAGTTCTTC CASSDLSEQFF
. TRBJ2-1 many TRBV9 TGTGCCAGCAGCCCCGATAACAGTAACAATGAGCAGTTCTTC CASSPDNSNNEQFF
. TRBJ2-7 few TRBV24-1 TGTGCCACCAGTGATAATTCCCGCCCTTACGAGCAGTACTTC CATSDNSRPYEQYF
TRBD1 TRBJ2-3 . TRBV7-8 TGTGCCAGCAGCTCGAACCATGAACAGGGGGGCACAGATACGCAGTATTTT CASSSNHEQGGTDTQYF
TRBD2 TRBJ2-1 . TRBV4-1 TGCGCCAGCAGCCACGGGACTAGCGGGCTAAGTGAGCAGTTCTTC CASSHGTSGLSEQFF
. TRBJ2-1 few TRBV7-2 TGTGCCAGCAGCTTTATCCCCGGAAACAATGAGCAGTTCTTC CASSFIPGNNEQFF
. TRBJ2-1 . TRBV28 TGTGCCAGCAGTCCCACATTATACAATGAGCAGTTCTTC CASSPTLYNEQFF
. TRBJ1-4 many TRBV12-3/TRBV12-4 TGTGCCAGCAAGGTTGGGGGAGGAAAACTGTTTTTT CASKVGGGKLFF
. TRBJ1-2 few TRBV13 TGTGCCAGCAGCTTAGGAGGGACCCAACTTAGCTACACCTTC CASSLGGTQLSYTF
TRBD2 TRBJ2-1 . TRBV15 TGTGCCACCAGCACGACTAGCGGGGGGGCTTCCCCTTACAATGAGCAGTTCTTC CATSTTSGGASPYNEQFF
TRBD1 TRBJ2-2 few TRBV5-6 TGTGCCAGCAGCCGGACAGGGGGGGAGCTGTTTTTT CASSRTGGELFF
TRBD2 TRBJ2-3 many TRBV12-3/TRBV12-4 TGTGCCAGCAGCGTAGCGGGATGGGTAGATACGCAGTATTTT CASSVAGWVDTQYF
. TRBJ2-1 many TRBV11-2 TGTGCCAGCAGCGAAGTCGACCACAGTGAGCAGTTCTTC CASSEVDHSEQFF
. TRBJ2-7 many TRBV4-2 TGTGCCAGCAGCCAGCGTAACGACGAGCAGTACTTC CASSQRNDEQYF
TRBD2 TRBJ2-5 few TRBV7-9 TGTGCCAGCAGCGACGTCGGACTAGCGACCCAAGAGACCCAGTACTTC CASSDVGLATQETQYF
. TRBJ1-2 many TRBV15 TGTGCCACCAGCACCGGGACTGACTATGGCTACACCTTC CATSTGTDYGYTF
. TRBJ2-2 . TRBV27 TGTGCCAGCAGCATAGCGGTTCCGAACACCGGGGAGCTGTTTTTT CASSIAVPNTGELFF
. TRBJ2-1 few TRBV5-1 TGCGCCAGCAGCAATTGGAGGAGAGGGGGAAATAATGAGCAGTTCTTC CASSNWRRGGNNEQFF
. TRBJ1-1 many TRBV14 TGTGCCAGCAGCCAAGATGATCCAGAAGCTTTCTTT CASSQDDPEAFF
TRBD1 TRBJ2-3 few TRBV5-1 TGCGCCAGCAGCTCCCCGCGGCGACAGGGCGGAGATACGCAGTATTTT CASSSPRRQGGDTQYF
TRBD1 TRBJ2-1 many TRBV4-1 TGCGCCAGCAGAGAACAGGGGTTGGATGAGCAGTTCTTC CASREQGLDEQFF
TRBD2 TRBJ2-2 . TRBV6-5 TGTGCCAGCAGTCTACTCGGGGGGAGGGCCGGGGAGCTGTTTTTT CASSLLGGRAGELFF
. TRBJ2-1 many TRBV5-1 TGCGCCAGCAGCGATAGCGGCAATGAGCAGTTCTTC CASSDSGNEQFF
. TRBJ2-1 few TRBV19 TGTGCCAGTAACGTATTTCGGGCCACAAACAATGAGCAGTTCTTC CASNVFRATNNEQFF
. TRBJ1-6 many TRBV28 TGTGCCAGCAGTTTGCAGGATTCACCCCTCCACTTT CASSLQDSPLHF
. TRBJ2-1 . TRBV5-6 TGTGCCAGCACCACCCAGCTTGGGGTCCCCTACAATGAGCAGTTCTTC CASTTQLGVPYNEQFF
. TRBJ2-3 many TRBV12-3/TRBV12-4 TGTGCCAGCAGTTTAGAACAGGACTTCGATACGCAGTATTTT CASSLEQDFDTQYF
TRBD2 TRBJ2-3 . TRBV5-1 TGCGCCAGCAGCCTTAGCGGGGCCCCCACAGATACGCAGTATTTT CASSLSGAPTDTQYF
TRBD2 TRBJ2-1 many TRBV7-9 TGTGCCAGCAGCTTAACTAGCGGGAGAATCAATGAGCAGTTCTTC CASSLTSGRINEQFF
. TRBJ1-2 few TRBV29-1 TGCAGCGTTCCTTCCGGGGGCTATGGCTACACCTTC CSVPSGGYGYTF
TRBD2 TRBJ2-3 . TRBV10-2 TGCGCCAGCTCACCCTGGGGGGGAATCACAGATACGCAGTATTTT CASSPWGGITDTQYF
TRBD2 TRBJ2-1 many TRBV5-5 TGTGCCAGCAGCTATTTTAGCGGGACATACAATGAGCAGTTCTTC CASSYFSGTYNEQFF
. TRBJ2-1 . TRBV7-8 TGTGCCAGCAGCCCTCATATGGGGAGGAGGGGGAATGAGCAGTTCTTC CASSPHMGRRGNEQFF
TRBD2 TRBJ2-1 . TRBV28 TGTGCCAGCAGTTTCCGGCTAGCGGGAGGCGAAGAGCAGTTCTTC CASSFRLAGGEEQFF
TRBD2 TRBJ2-7 few TRBV9 TGTGCCAGCAGCGGGACCGGACTAGCGGGAGACGAGCAGTACTTC CASSGTGLAGDEQYF
. TRBJ2-7 . TRBV18 TGTGCCAGCTCACCACTAGAGGGTCCCTACGAGCAGTACTTC CASSPLEGPYEQYF
. TRBJ2-1 few TRBV27 TGTGCCAGCAGTACTCATGCGGGTAATGAGCAGTTCTTC CASSTHAGNEQFF
. TRBJ2-1 many TRBV5-1 TGCGCCAGCAGCTTGGTGACTAGTACGGTGAATGAGCAGTTCTTC CASSLVTSTVNEQFF
TRBD1 TRBJ2-3 few TRBV20-1 TGCAGTGCACGGGACAGGGGATCGCTCGTCACAGATACGCAGTATTTT CSARDRGSLVTDTQYF
. TRBJ2-3 . TRBV6-5 TGTGCCAGCAGTTACTTTTTAGCAGATACGCAGTATTTT CASSYFLADTQYF
. TRBJ2-1 few TRBV4-1 TGCGCCAGCAGCCATACCTTAGCGGTAATACAGTTCTTC CASSHTLAVIQFF
TRBD1 TRBJ1-5 . TRBV24-1 TGTGCCACCAGTGCTAAGGACAGGGGTGGCAATCAGCCCCAGCATTTT CATSAKDRGGNQPQHF